Presented here are 10 T cell receptor beta chains from one specimen sequenced in a study of cytomegalovirus exposure and HLA in healthy donors. PCR primers comprised 60 Vbeta and 13 Jbeta primers. Data came from immunoSEQ multiplex PCR; TCRdb stores just in-frame clones and leaves some out. The table records about 140,000 clones, around 9% of them present only once. Source material: PBMCs. The receptors stem from a woman between 35 and 50 years old in good health and CMV-seropositive.

There are a few counts of this clone. The V and J genes are TRBV4-3 and TRBJ1-4; TRBD1 aligns across 9 bases. CDR1 is LGHNA and CDR2 is YSLEER in the germline V gene. The CDR3 is made up of 16 amino acids. Trimming cost V 4 bases and J 4 bases; bases outside gene matches: 7. Here the CDR3 reads CASSPYSTGGNEKLFF. CDR3 nucleotides: TGCGCCAGCAGCCCCTACTCGACAGGGGGTAATGAAAAACTGTTTTTT.

As regards this clone: Within the sample, other DNA sequences also encode this same CDR3. This chain uses TRBV9 with TRBJ1-6, with 11 nucleotides matching TRBD1. This CDR3 comprises 15 residues. From germline, CDR1 is SGDLS and CDR2 YYNGEE. With V trimmed by 2 bases and J by 7 bases, 2 bases remained unmatched. The CDR3 loop is CASSVGTGGNSPLHF. In DNA, the CDR3 is TGTGCCAGCAGCGTCGGGACAGGGGGGAATTCACCCCTCCACTTT.

Only a few counts were recorded for this clone. V usage is TRBV7-9 and J usage is TRBJ1-1; no definite D call. Trimming removed 5 bases from V and 7 bases from J, with 14 bases in between. CDR3 length: 13 amino acids. Per germline, CDR1 SEHNR and CDR2 FQNEAQ (reference sequence). The DNA for the CDR3 is TGTGCCAGCAGCCCCGCCGGGGAGGTTGAAGCTTTCTTT. Its translation is CASSPAGEVEAFF.

This clone was found a few times. The chain employs TRBV5-1 and TRBJ1-4; TRBD1 matches 8 bases. V gave up 2 bases and J gave up 3 bases; unmatched junction bases: 9. CDR3 length: 17 amino acids. The germline CDR1 and CDR2 sequences are SGHRS and YFSETQ. CDR3 DNA: TGCGCCAGCAGCTTCGGTGGCAGGGGGCCGGCTAATGAAAAACTGTTTTTT. Its translation: CASSFGGRGPANEKLFF.

The chain employs TRBV7-8 and TRBJ2-5; 9 bases are a match to TRBD1. The length of the CDR3 is 14 residues. CDR1 and CDR2 (germline): SGHVS, FQNEAQ. Trimming took 5 bases from V and 5 from J; bases not matched to a gene: 6. The CDR3 reads CASSATGGTETQYF. In DNA, the CDR3 is TGTGCCAGCAGCGCCACAGGGGGCACCGAGACCCAGTACTTC.

This clone was counted between two and nine times. V gene TRBV27 combines with J gene TRBJ1-2; D is undetermined. V shed 2 bases and J shed 1 base, with 8 bases lying between them. The CDR3 consists of 14 residues. Germline V lookup: CDR1 MNHEY, CDR2 SMNVEV (reference sequence). The DNA of the CDR3 is TGTGCCAGCAGTTTAAGCCAAAATAACTATGGCTACACCTTC. Translating it yields CASSLSQNNYGYTF.

This clone was seen only a few times. V is TRBV7-2 and J is TRBJ2-7; possibly TRBD1 for D (6 bases). CDR3 size: 16 residues. CDR1 and CDR2 from the germline V gene are SGHTA and FQGNSA. V was cut by 6 bases and J by 0 bases, with 18 bases left in between. This CDR3 is CASSPPQGLASYEQYF. CDR3 bases: TGTGCCAGCAGTCCCCCACAGGGCCTAGCCTCCTACGAGCAGTACTTC.

This clone was counted only a few times. The rearrangement uses TRBV7-9 and TRBJ2-3; 11 positions match TRBD2. Germline V lookup: CDR1 SEHNR, CDR2 FQNEAQ (reference sequence). The CDR3 consists of 16 residues. V lost 5 bases, J lost 2 bases, and 6 bases stayed unmatched. The CDR3 protein is CASSHSGGAITDTQYF. In DNA, the CDR3 is TGTGCCAGCAGCCATAGCGGGGGGGCCATCACAGATACGCAGTATTTT. The full variable domain, its missing parts supplied by reference TRBV7-9 and TRBJ2-3, is DTGVSQNPRHKITKRGQNVTFRCDPISEHNRLYWYRQTLGQGPEFLTYFQNEAQLEKSRLLSDRFSAERPKGSFSTLEIQRTEQGDSAMYLCASSHSGGAITDTQYFGPGTRLTVL.

The rearrangement links TRBV11-3 to TRBJ1-4; D gene uncertain. The CDR3 sequence is 15 residues long. Germline V lookup: CDR1 SGHNT, CDR2 YENEEA. Trimming took off 2 bases at V and 7 bases at J, with 14 bases between the two ends. CDR3 sequence: CASSLSGAGLEKLFF. The CDR3 coding sequence is TGTGCCAGCAGCTTATCGGGAGCCGGGCTTGAAAAACTGTTTTTT.

The gene calls are TRBV14 and TRBJ2-1; 13 bases are shared with TRBD2. CDR1 SGHDN and CDR2 FVKESK come from the germline V gene. J lost 10 bases, V lost 5 bases, and 8 bases had no gene match. The CDR3 spans 15 residues. Here the CDR3 reads CASSSGLAGISEQFF. The CDR3 DNA is TGTGCCAGCAGCTCGGGACTAGCGGGGATCAGCGAGCAGTTCTTC. The whole variable domain, remainder taken from reference TRBV14 and TRBJ2-1, is EAGVTQFPSHSVIEKGQTVTLRCDPISGHDNLYWYRRVMGKEIKFLLHFVKESKQDESGMPNNRFLAERTGGTYSTLKVQPAELEDSGVYFCASSSGLAGISEQFFGPGTRLTVL.